This T cell receptor beta chain emerged from a study of blood T cell repertoires in COVID-19. Study at large: From the United States, Italy and Spain came samples of acute and convalescent COVID-19.

The CDR3 contains 16 residues. Germline CDR1 is SGHRS and CDR2 is YFSETQ. V gave up 0 bases and J gave up 0 bases, with 12 bases separating them. Profiled with immunoSEQ multiplex PCR; TCRdb holds only in-frame clones, not every one. Here the sample spans 130,000 or so clones, 88% being singletons. This clonotype originated in a human donor in a cohort sampled during active COVID-19. Sequences were obtained from peripheral blood. This chain joins TRBV5-1 and TRBJ1-1, with D hard to call. CDR3 amino acids: CASSLALALMNTEAFF. For the CDR3, the DNA is TGCGCCAGCAGCTTGGCCCTAGCGCTCATGAACACTGAAGCTTTCTTT.